The 5 T cell receptor beta chains presented below share a single source sample, sequenced in a study of cytomegalovirus exposure and HLA in healthy donors. PCR used 60 Vbeta primers and 13 Jbeta primers. Libraries were prepared by immunoSEQ multiplex PCR; TCRdb keeps only in-frame clonotypes and omits some of them. The sample includes 180,000 or so clones, 60% to 80% of them seen just once. Sequencing was done on a sample of PBMCs. All receptors derive from a woman aged 40 to 50 in good health and CMV-seropositive.

Only a few counts were recorded for this clone. CDR3 in amino acids: CASSIQGSSYNEQFF. CDR3 coding DNA: TGTGCCAGCAGTATACAGGGGTCCTCCTACAATGAGCAGTTCTTC. This chain links TRBV2 with TRBJ2-1; 7 nucleotides align to TRBD1. The length of the CDR3 is 15 residues. Per germline, CDR1 SNHLY and CDR2 FYNNEI. With V trimmed by 5 bases and J by 0 bases, 4 bases remained unmatched.

The genes are TRBV7-2 and TRBJ2-2; 11 bases are a match to TRBD2. After removal of 0 bases from V and 5 bases from J, the junction contained 5 bases not matched to a gene. Germline CDR1 SGHTA, CDR2 FQGNSA. This CDR3 contains 17 residues. CDR3 sequence: CASSLAGLAGGTGELFF. CDR3 sequence (DNA): TGTGCCAGCAGCTTAGCTGGCCTAGCGGGAGGAACCGGGGAGCTGTTTTTT.

The chain couples TRBV10-3 to TRBJ2-1, with D maybe TRBD1 (5 bases). V was shortened by 10 bases and J by 6 bases, with 22 bases between the two germline ends. The CDR3 contains 15 residues. Germline CDR1 ENHRY, CDR2 SYGVKD. Here the CDR3 reads CATDQGDPTLNEQFF. The CDR3 bases are TGTGCCACGGACCAGGGTGATCCGACCCTCAATGAGCAGTTCTTC.

The J gene is TRBJ2-7, the V gene TRBV9, with no clear D. The CDR3 contains 15 residues. V was shortened by 0 bases and J by 3 bases, with 13 bases between the two germline ends. The V gene's germline CDR1 is SGDLS and CDR2 YYNGEE. DNA for the CDR3: TGTGCCAGCAGCGTAGATGGTTTACAGAACTACGAGCAGTACTTC. Its protein is CASSVDGLQNYEQYF.

The sample holds a few counts of this clone. The CDR3 spells CASSLKTIAGGLTGGINQETQYF. For the CDR3, the DNA is TGTGCCAGCTCACTCAAGACGATAGCGGGAGGATTAACCGGGGGGATTAACCAAGAGACCCAGTACTTC. V is TRBV18 and J is TRBJ2-5; TRBD2 aligns across 10 bases. V dropped 4 bases and J dropped 0; count of bases not matched to a gene: 26. The CDR3 covers 23 residues. CDR1 is KGHSH and CDR2 is LQKENI in the germline V gene.